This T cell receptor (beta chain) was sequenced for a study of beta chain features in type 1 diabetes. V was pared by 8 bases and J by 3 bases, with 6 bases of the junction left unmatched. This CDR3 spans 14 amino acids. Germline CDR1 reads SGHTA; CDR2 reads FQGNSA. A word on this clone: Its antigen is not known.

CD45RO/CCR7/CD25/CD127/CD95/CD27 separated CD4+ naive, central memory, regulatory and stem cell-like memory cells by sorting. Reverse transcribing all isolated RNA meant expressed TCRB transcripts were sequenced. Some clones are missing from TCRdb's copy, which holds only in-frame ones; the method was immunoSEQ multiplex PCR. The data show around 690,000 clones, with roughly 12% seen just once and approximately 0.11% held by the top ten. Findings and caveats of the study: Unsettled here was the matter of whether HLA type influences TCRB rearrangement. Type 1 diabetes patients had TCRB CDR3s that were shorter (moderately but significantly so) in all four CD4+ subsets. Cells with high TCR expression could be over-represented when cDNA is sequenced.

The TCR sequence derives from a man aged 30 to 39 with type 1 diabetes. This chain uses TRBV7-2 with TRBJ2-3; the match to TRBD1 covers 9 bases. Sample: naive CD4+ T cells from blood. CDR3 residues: CASWTGERTDTQYF. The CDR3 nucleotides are TGTGCCAGCTGGACAGGGGAAAGGACAGATACGCAGTATTTT.